This record looks at one T cell receptor beta chain sequence and its context. Germline loops: CDR1 GTSNPN, CDR2 SVGIG (reference sequence). This CDR3 is built from 12 residues. J gave up 5 bases and V 4 bases, and 4 bases lay outside the gene matches. The data stem from a study of blood T cell repertoires in COVID-19. At the level of the study: Acute and convalescent COVID-19 samples came from the United States, Italy and Spain. In each case, the material was cDNA or gDNA derived from T cells, B-cell-depleted T cells, or PBMCs.

In the original workflow: Scientists estimated how many nucleated cells there were by amplifying reference gene primers. Clones were read by immunoSEQ multiplex PCR, and TCRdb kept only the in-frame ones, dropping some. D and trimming were read from the DNA, whereas the V and J calls and clone size are those reported in that table. The sample lists fewer than 110,000 clones, almost 85% occurring once. Sequencing was performed on peripheral blood. This sequence joins TRBV30 and TRBJ1-1, with TRBD1 matching over 7 bases. The TCR was taken from a human donor in a cohort sampled during active COVID-19. CDR3 bases: TGTGCCTGGAACAGGGGAGGAACTGAAGCTTTCTTT. This codes for CAWNRGGTEAFF. Full variable domain (missing parts from reference TRBV30 and TRBJ1-1): SQTIHQWPATLVQPVGSPLSLECTVEGTSNPNLYWYRQAAGRGLQLLFYSVGIGQISSEVPQNLSASRPQDRQFILSSKKLLLSDSGFYLCAWNRGGTEAFFGQGTRLTVV.